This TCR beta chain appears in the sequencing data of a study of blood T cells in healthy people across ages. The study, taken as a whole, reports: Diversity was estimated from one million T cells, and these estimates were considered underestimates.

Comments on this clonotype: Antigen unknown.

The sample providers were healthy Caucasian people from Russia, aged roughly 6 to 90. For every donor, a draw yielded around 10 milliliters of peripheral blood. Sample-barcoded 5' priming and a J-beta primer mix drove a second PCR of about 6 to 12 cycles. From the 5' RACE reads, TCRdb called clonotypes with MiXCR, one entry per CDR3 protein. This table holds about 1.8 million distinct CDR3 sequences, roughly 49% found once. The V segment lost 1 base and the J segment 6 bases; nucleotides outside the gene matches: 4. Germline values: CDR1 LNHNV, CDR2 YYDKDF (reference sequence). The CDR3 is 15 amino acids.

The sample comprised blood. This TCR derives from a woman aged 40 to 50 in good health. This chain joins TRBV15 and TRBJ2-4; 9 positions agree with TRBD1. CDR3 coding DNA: TGTGCCACCAGCAGAGCAGGGACAGGGCCAAACATTCAGTACTTC. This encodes CATSRAGTGPNIQYF.